The T cell receptor (beta chain) under discussion was sequenced for a study of blood T cells in healthy people across ages. Study findings and constraints: Diversity of TCR beta per million T cells declined in a roughly linear way with age.

This clonotype was detected many times. Its specificity is not known. The CDR3 has 12 residues. Germline V gene lookup returns CDR1 GTSNPN and CDR2 SVGIG (reference sequence). The ends were cut back, 4 bases at V and 6 bases at J, with 10 bases in the middle. Primers used in a second PCR of about 7 to 12 cycles were a sample-barcoded 5' primer and a J-beta primer mix. TCRdb processed the 5' RACE reads anew with MiXCR; each CDR3 protein has one entry. The table has hundreds of thousands of distinct CDR3 sequences, about 30% seen once. The sequence was obtained from an elderly woman in good health. The rearrangement joins TRBV30 to TRBJ2-1; no clear D. The sequencing input was blood. DNA of the CDR3: TGTGCCTGGACCCCGAGTATCAATGAGCAGTTCTTC. Its translation: CAWTPSINEQFF.